The 27 T cell receptor beta chains reported below all come from one sample, sequenced in a study of blood T cell repertoires in COVID-19 (dated by TCRdb to between 2020 and 2021). Libraries were built with the immunoSEQ multiplex PCR assay. Drawn from immuneACCESS, this table holds only the in-frame rearrangements with V and J called that TCRdb kept. Clones are partly lost; checked studies trace under half to an unresolved V gene and leave the rest unexplained. This sample is represented by approximately 290,000 clones; about 91% of them were singletons. Under 15% of the sample belongs to the ten largest clones. Material: peripheral blood. All receptors come from a woman aged 60 to 75 with acute or convalescent COVID-19.

This chain connects TRBV7-9 to TRBJ1-4; D is undetermined. V lost 5 bases and J lost 2, with 12 bases in between. The CDR3 loop spans 15 amino acids. Germline-derived CDR1 and CDR2 are SEHNR and FQNEAQ (reference sequence). The CDR3 DNA is TGTGCCAGCAGCGCCGATGGGCGCACTAATGAAAAACTGTTTTTT. As protein: CASSADGRTNEKLFF.

The CDR3 region has the DNA TGTGCCAGCAGGCCCCACAGGGGCGTAAATTCACCCCTCCACTTT. It translates to CASRPHRGVNSPLHF. The chain carries TRBV28 and TRBJ1-6; 7 nucleotides match TRBD1. The germline V gene has CDR1 MDHEN and CDR2 SYDVKM. Losses at the gene ends were 6 bases for V and 7 bases for J; bases not matched to a gene: 9. This CDR3 region has 15 residues.

This chain links TRBV6-2 or TRBV6-3 with TRBJ1-2; D possibly corresponds to TRBD1 (5 bases). Trimming cost V 5 bases and J 4 bases, with 11 bases left between them. The length of the CDR3 is 13 residues. From germline, CDR1 is MNHEY and CDR2 SVGEGT. Here the CDR3 DNA reads TGTGCCAGCAGTGCAGACAGAGCCTATGGCTACACCTTC. Translating gives CASSADRAYGYTF.

V usage is TRBV30 and J usage is TRBJ1-1; D is uncertain. Deletions cut 3 bases from V and 3 bases from J, with 11 bases between. CDR1 and CDR2 (germline): GTSNPN, SVGIG (reference sequence). The length of the CDR3 is 13 residues. CDR3 DNA sequence: TGTGCCTGGAGCCCCGACGGAGACACTGAAGCTTTCTTT. The encoded protein is CAWSPDGDTEAFF.

The chain recombines TRBV9 with TRBJ2-7; 10 bases are shared with TRBD1. The V segment lost 4 bases and the J segment 3 bases; nucleotides outside the gene matches: 13. The germline CDR1 and CDR2 sequences are SGDLS and YYNGEE. The CDR3 loop spans 17 amino acids. The CDR3 DNA is TGTGCCAGCAGCCCGTACTGGGGGGGACAGGGGAACTACGAGCAGTACTTC. This translates into CASSPYWGGQGNYEQYF.

A single count supports this clone. The chain couples TRBV15 to TRBJ2-7, with 9 bases aligning to TRBD2. With V trimmed by 1 base and J by 5 bases, 9 bases remained unmatched. Germline V gene lookup returns CDR1 LNHNV and CDR2 YYDKDF (reference sequence). There are 16 residues in the CDR3. CDR3 nucleotide sequence: TGTGCCACCAGCAGAGTAGTTGGACTAGCGAGCAACGAGCAGTACTTC. Translating it yields CATSRVVGLASNEQYF.

This clone has only a few counts. V and J are TRBV7-2 and TRBJ1-5; TRBD1 might be the D (5 bases). The V gene lost 1 base and the J gene lost 1 base, with 11 bases spanning the gap. The CDR3 totals 16 residues. Germline assignment: CDR1 SGHTA and CDR2 FQGNSA. The chain's CDR3 is CASSLEIHRSNQPQHF. CDR3 DNA: TGTGCCAGCAGCTTAGAAATTCACAGGAGCAATCAGCCCCAGCATTTT.

The J gene is TRBJ1-2, the V gene TRBV19; D gene uncertain. The germline gives CDR1 LNHDA, CDR2 SQIVND (reference sequence). This CDR3 has 14 amino acids. The ends were cut back, 5 bases at V and 5 bases at J, with 15 bases in the middle. The CDR3 here is CASSPVSGGYGYTF. For the CDR3, the DNA is TGTGCCAGTAGTCCCGTCTCGGGCGGGTATGGCTACACCTTC.

The V and J genes are TRBV7-2 and TRBJ1-2; 10 bases agree with TRBD1. CDR1 SGHTA and CDR2 FQGNSA come from the germline V gene. V was pared by 4 bases and J by 9 bases, with 5 bases of the junction left unmatched. CDR3 size: 13 residues. CDR3 loop: CASSSADRGSYTF. The CDR3 DNA is TGTGCCAGCAGCTCCGCGGACAGGGGGAGCTACACCTTC.

The chain recombines TRBV6-5 with TRBJ2-7; a possible D gene is TRBD1 (5 bases). The CDR3 covers 15 residues. Germline V gene data show CDR1 as MNHEY and CDR2 as SVGAGI. V was clipped by 5 bases and J by 6 bases, with 20 bases between them. In DNA form, the CDR3 reads TGTGCCAGCAGTACGACTCGGACACGGAATGGCGAGCAGTACTTC. This codes for CASSTTRTRNGEQYF.

This chain connects TRBV6-6 to TRBJ1-3; a weak D match, TRBD1 (6 bases). Trimming removed 3 bases from V and 2 bases from J, with 8 bases in between. The germline gives CDR1 MNHNY, CDR2 SVGAGI (reference sequence). The CDR3 has 14 amino acids. CDR3 in DNA: TGTGCCAGCAGTTATACAGGGACTGGAAACACCATATATTTT. This translates into CASSYTGTGNTIYF.

This clone was found a few times. V is TRBV7-2 and J is TRBJ2-1; D is perhaps TRBD1 (5 bases). The length of the CDR3 is 17 residues. Per germline, CDR1 SGHTA and CDR2 FQGNSA. Trimming stripped 5 bases from V and 0 bases from J, with 17 bases between. DNA for the CDR3: TGTGCCAGCAGCCCTAATTATGGGGCTGACTCCTACAATGAGCAGTTCTTC. It codes for CASSPNYGADSYNEQFF.

The J gene is TRBJ1-4, the V gene TRBV27, with D maybe TRBD1 (5 bases). The germline gives CDR1 MNHEY, CDR2 SMNVEV (reference sequence). This CDR3 is built from 15 residues. Trimming stripped 5 bases from V and 4 bases from J, with 14 bases between. The CDR3 is CASSLAGRGNEKLFF. Written as DNA, the CDR3 is TGTGCCAGCAGTCTCGCAGGGCGAGGTAATGAAAAACTGTTTTTT.

The V call is TRBV16, the J call TRBJ1-1; TRBD1 is a possible D gene (5 bases). The V gene lost 4 bases and the J gene lost 2 bases, with 11 bases spanning the gap. This CDR3 comprises 14 residues. Germline loops: CDR1 KGHSY, CDR2 FQNENV. CDR3 bases: TGTGCCAGCAGCCTGGACATCTTAAACACTGAAGCTTTCTTT. Translating gives CASSLDILNTEAFF.

In this sample, this clone turned up a few times. The genes are TRBV19 and TRBJ1-1; TRBD1 matches 10 bases. The CDR3 length is 14 residues. V lost 2 bases, J lost 8 bases, and 5 bases stayed unmatched. Germline CDR1 LNHDA, CDR2 SQIVND (reference sequence). CDR3 sequence reads: CASSISGQGGEAFF. The CDR3 nucleotides read TGTGCCAGTAGTATAAGCGGACAGGGGGGAGAAGCTTTCTTT.

The rearrangement links TRBV4-2 to TRBJ1-1, with TRBD1 identical over 8 bases. Trimming removed 7 bases from V and 3 bases from J; junction bases left unmatched: 4. In germline, CDR1 is LGHNA, CDR2 YNFKEQ. The CDR3 length is 13 residues. The CDR3 DNA follows: TGTGCCAGCACCGGACAGGGCGACACTGAAGCTTTCTTT. Its translation is CASTGQGDTEAFF.

This clone turned up a few times. This chain joins TRBV3-1 (or the pseudogene TRBV3-2) and TRBJ2-7, with 16 bases fitting TRBD2. Germline V gene lookup returns CDR1 LGHDT and CDR2 YNNKEL (reference sequence). CDR3 size: 17 residues. V lost 3 bases, J lost 6 bases, and 8 bases stayed unmatched. The CDR3 region has the DNA TGTGCCAGCAGCCAGGGACTAGCGGGAGGGCCAGGAGGCGAGCAGTACTTC. Translation gives CASSQGLAGGPGGEQYF.

The rearrangement joins TRBV6-2 or TRBV6-3 to TRBJ1-1, with a possible D match to TRBD1 (6 bases). The germline V gene encodes CDR1 MNHEY and CDR2 SVGEGT. V shed 0 bases and J shed 11 bases, with 13 bases lying between them. CDR3 size: 13 residues. The CDR3 DNA reads TGTGCCAGCAGTTACTCGGGGGGGCCGAGGGCTTTCTTT. It is translated as CASSYSGGPRAFF.

V and J are TRBV12-3 or TRBV12-4 and TRBJ2-3, with no clear D. The length of the CDR3 is 10 residues. The V and J ends lost 6 bases and 5 bases respectively, with 3 bases between them. In nucleotides, the CDR3 is TGTGCCAGCAGCGGAGATACGCAGTATTTT. It yields the protein CASSGDTQYF.

V gene TRBV19 combines with J gene TRBJ1-1; possibly TRBD1 for D (6 bases). The CDR3 is 16 amino acids. V was trimmed by 1 base and J by 3 bases, leaving 15 bases between them. The germline gives CDR1 LNHDA, CDR2 SQIVND (reference sequence). The DNA for the CDR3 is TGTGCCAGTAGTATAGGGGACATTCGTGGGGACACTGAAGCTTTCTTT. It translates to CASSIGDIRGDTEAFF.

A note on this clone: The junction departs from the called germline gene at one end, perhaps through a read error. The J gene is TRBJ2-3, the V gene TRBV7-7; 8 bases match TRBD2. The CDR3 spans 15 residues. Germline assignment: CDR1 SSHAT and CDR2 FNYEAQ (reference sequence). CDR3 sequence: CASSFQAGDLDTQYF. The CDR3 coding sequence is TGTGCTAGCAGCTTTCAAGCGGGAGATTTGGATACGCAGTATTTT.

The chain carries TRBV4-1 and TRBJ1-4; 8 bases are shared with TRBD1. CDR1 and CDR2 (germline): MGHRA, YSYEKL. V lost 2 bases to trimming and J lost 6 bases; unmatched junction nucleotides: 8. The CDR3 has 16 residues. The CDR3 DNA reads TGCGCCAGCAGCCAACCGGGACAGGAAAAGTATGAAAAACTGTTTTTT. Translation: CASSQPGQEKYEKLFF.

The chain has TRBV24-1 and TRBJ2-5, with 7 bases fitting TRBD1. Trimming cost V 2 bases and J 1 base; bases outside gene matches: 6. CDR3 length equals 16 residues. Germline V gene sequence: CDR1 KGHDR, CDR2 SFDVKD. CDR3 sequence reads: CATSDSRDRPQETQYF. In DNA form, the CDR3 reads TGTGCCACCAGTGATTCCCGGGACAGACCCCAAGAGACCCAGTACTTC.

J is TRBJ1-5 and V is TRBV28; D is perhaps TRBD1 (6 bases). V gave up 7 bases and J gave up 6 bases, with 10 bases separating them. Germline values: CDR1 MDHEN, CDR2 SYDVKM. The CDR3 is 12 residues long. The CDR3 protein is CASTGGPQPQHF. The CDR3 nucleotides are TGTGCCAGCACCGGGGGGCCTCAGCCCCAGCATTTT.

V gene TRBV15 combines with J gene TRBJ2-2; TRBD2 aligns across 8 bases. The germline V gene has CDR1 LNHNV and CDR2 YYDKDF (reference sequence). Trimming removed 1 base from V and 8 bases from J; junction bases left unmatched: 12. CDR3 length: 17 residues. The CDR3 region is CATSRGLIAGGDGELFF. Written as DNA, the CDR3 is TGTGCCACCAGCAGAGGATTGATTGCGGGGGGCGATGGGGAGCTGTTTTTT.

This clone was observed a single time. The chain is built from TRBV19 and TRBJ1-1; no firm D call. The CDR3 spans 15 residues. CDR1 is LNHDA, CDR2 SQIVND, per germline (reference sequence). With 5 bases removed from V and 2 bases from J, the gap between germline ends came to 15 bases. The CDR3 here is CASSPFGLDNTEAFF. The CDR3 nucleotides read TGTGCCAGTAGTCCTTTTGGGCTGGATAACACTGAAGCTTTCTTT. The full variable domain, in which reference TRBV19 and TRBJ1-1 provide the parts outside the CDR3, is DGGITQSPKYLFRKEGQNVTLSCEQNLNHDAMYWYRQDPGQGLRLIYYSQIVNDFQKGDIAEGYSVSREKKESFPLTVTSAQKNPTAFYLCASSPFGLDNTEAFFGQGTRLTVV.

This sequence joins TRBV27 and TRBJ2-1, with D possibly matching TRBD2 (5 bases). Trimming cost V 4 bases and J 2 bases, with 12 bases left between them. The CDR3 consists of 15 residues. Germline-derived CDR1 and CDR2 are MNHEY and SMNVEV (reference sequence). CDR3: CASSSRDSAYNEQFF. CDR3 in DNA: TGTGCCAGCAGTTCACGGGATTCAGCCTACAATGAGCAGTTCTTC.